These 28 T cell receptor beta chains were all obtained from the same sample, sequenced in a study of T cells after posttransplantation cyclophosphamide. A marrow graft followed busulfan-fludarabine conditioning, with cyclophosphamide on days +3 and +4. Produced via immunoSEQ multiplex PCR; TCRdb's table is partial and in-frame only. The table shows about 6,800 clones, with approximately 92% occurring only once. The sample consisted of CD8+ T cells sorted from blood, taken after allogeneic stem cell transplant with posttransplant cyclophosphamide. These receptors all stem from a male patient aged 55 to 69 who received an allogeneic stem cell transplant from a related donor and was CMV-positive. The graft donor may have contributed some T cells.

The V call is TRBV19, the J call TRBJ1-1; 8 positions agree with TRBD1. CDR1 and CDR2 from the germline V gene are LNHDA and SQIVND (reference sequence). V lost 3 bases and J lost 4; bases outside the gene matches: 1. The CDR3 covers 13 residues. In DNA, the CDR3 is TGTGCCAGTAGTATCACAGGGGGCACTGAAGCTTTCTTT. Translation gives CASSITGGTEAFF. Together with reference TRBV19 and TRBJ1-1, the CDR3 gives the full variable domain: DGGITQSPKYLFRKEGQNVTLSCEQNLNHDAMYWYRQDPGQGLRLIYYSQIVNDFQKGDIAEGYSVSREKKESFPLTVTSAQKNPTAFYLCASSITGGTEAFFGQGTRLTVV.

The gene calls are TRBV6-6 and TRBJ1-2; the match to TRBD1 covers 11 bases. Trimming at V came to 5 bases and at J to 3 bases, leaving 5 bases not matched to a gene. The length of the CDR3 is 15 residues. Germline assignment: CDR1 MNHNY and CDR2 SVGAGI (reference sequence). CDR3 nucleotides: TGTGCCAGCAGTCACCGGGACAGGGGGGACTATGGCTACACCTTC. Translation gives CASSHRDRGDYGYTF.

The chain combines TRBV4-1 with TRBJ2-1; TRBD1 matches 8 bases. CDR3 length: 15 residues. V gave up 0 bases and J gave up 9 bases; unmatched junction bases: 7. Looked up from germline, CDR1 is MGHRA and CDR2 is YSYEKL. CDR3 in DNA: TGCGCCAGCAGCCAAGAGGACAGGGCAGGGGGTGAGCAGTTCTTC. Translating gives CASSQEDRAGGEQFF.

By share of the sample, this clone is large. The chain uses TRBV5-4 and TRBJ1-2; maybe TRBD1 (6 bases). This CDR3 region has 16 residues. Trimming cost V 4 bases and J 1 base, with 17 bases left between them. Germline CDR1 and CDR2: SGHNT and YYREEE (reference sequence). CDR3 nucleotide sequence: TGTGCCAGCAGCATGGAGAACAGGGAACTTAACTATGGCTACACCTTC. It encodes CASSMENRELNYGYTF.

The chain combines TRBV5-1 with TRBJ2-2; 16 bases are a match to TRBD2. The V and J ends lost 4 bases and 5 bases, in that order; junction bases with no gene match: 11. Germline V CDR1 and CDR2: SGHRS, YFSETQ. CDR3 length: 19 amino acids. The CDR3 here is CASSGGTSGGALLTGELFF. CDR3 coding DNA: TGCGCCAGCAGCGGCGGGACTAGCGGGGGGGCCTTGCTTACCGGGGAGCTGTTTTTT.

The chain links TRBV27 to TRBJ1-2; perhaps TRBD1 as D (5 bases). The CDR3 has 13 residues. V was clipped by 1 base and J by 6 bases, with 9 bases between them. Germline lookup yields CDR1 MNHEY and CDR2 SMNVEV (reference sequence). Here the CDR3 reads CASSLLPGNGYTF. The CDR3 DNA is TGTGCCAGCAGTTTATTGCCAGGGAATGGCTACACCTTC.

The chain carries TRBV4-3 and TRBJ2-7; D is possibly TRBD1 (5 bases). The CDR3 spans 14 residues. Trimming cost V 5 bases and J 1 base, with 12 bases left between them. CDR1 LGHNA and CDR2 YSLEER come from the germline V gene. The CDR3 DNA sequence: TGCGCCAGCAGCTCGACGACAGTATCCTACGAGCAGTACTTC. Translated, it gives CASSSTTVSYEQYF.

This clone occurred once. The CDR3 sequence is CASSLSGSSYEQYF. In DNA, the CDR3 is TGTGCCAGCAGCCTATCAGGTAGCTCCTACGAGCAGTACTTC. The rearrangement joins TRBV27 to TRBJ2-7; D unclear. The germline gives CDR1 MNHEY, CDR2 SMNVEV (reference sequence). V lost 6 bases to trimming and J lost 0 bases, with 12 bases between them. CDR3 length: 14 residues.

The chain joins TRBV4-1 to TRBJ1-2, with D uncertain. The CDR3 is made up of 14 amino acids. In germline, CDR1 is MGHRA, CDR2 YSYEKL. V gave up 1 base and J gave up 2 bases, with 8 bases separating them. CDR3 loop: CASSQGGSNYGYTF. The CDR3 DNA sequence: TGCGCCAGCAGCCAAGGCGGGTCGAACTATGGCTACACCTTC.

V is TRBV7-9 and J is TRBJ2-1; no reliable D call. Trimming stripped 4 bases from V and 8 bases from J, with 6 bases between. CDR1 is SEHNR and CDR2 is FQNEAQ in the germline V gene (reference sequence). The CDR3 loop spans 11 amino acids. This chain's CDR3 is CASSSADEQFF. DNA of the CDR3: TGTGCCAGCAGCTCGGCGGATGAGCAGTTCTTC.

DNA of the CDR3: TGTGCCAGCAGCTTACGGACAGGGAATCAGCCCCAGCATTTT. Residues: CASSLRTGNQPQHF. The V call is TRBV5-8, the J call TRBJ1-5, with TRBD1 matching over 8 bases. Germline V gene lookup returns CDR1 SGHTS and CDR2 YDEGEE. V shed 2 bases, J shed 4 bases, and the junction held 2 bases outside the gene matches. The CDR3 extends over 14 amino acids.

The rearrangement links TRBV6-5 to TRBJ2-7; 7 positions match TRBD1. The J segment lost 4 bases and the V segment lost 0 bases, leaving 6 bases of the junction unmatched. In germline, CDR1 is MNHEY, CDR2 SVGAGI. This CDR3 spans 15 amino acids. Written as DNA, the CDR3 is TGTGCCAGCAGTTACTCAAGGGACAGCGCGTACGAGCAGTACTTC. Translated, it gives CASSYSRDSAYEQYF.

The V gene is TRBV7-3, the J gene TRBJ2-5; weak D call: TRBD1 (6 bases). The germline V gene encodes CDR1 SGHTA and CDR2 FQGTGA. The length of the CDR3 is 15 residues. Trimming removed 0 bases from V and 4 bases from J, with 12 bases in between. The DNA of the CDR3 is TGTGCCAGCAGCTTAACACCAAGGGGGACAGAGACCCAGTACTTC. This codes for CASSLTPRGTETQYF.

The rearrangement links TRBV27 to TRBJ1-1; 7 bases fit TRBD1. This CDR3 is 13 amino acids long. The V and J ends lost 5 bases and 4 bases, in that order; junction bases with no gene match: 4. Germline V gene sequence: CDR1 MNHEY, CDR2 SMNVEV (reference sequence). The CDR3 protein is CASSHRGGTEAFF. CDR3 sequence (DNA): TGTGCCAGCAGTCACAGGGGTGGCACTGAAGCTTTCTTT.

The V gene is TRBV15, the J gene TRBJ2-3; D perhaps matches TRBD2 (5 bases). Germline V gene sequence: CDR1 LNHNV, CDR2 YYDKDF (reference sequence). V lost 3 bases, J lost 2 bases, and 12 bases lay in between. This CDR3 is built from 15 residues. DNA for the CDR3: TGTGCCACCAGCAGCCAAGGACTTTCCACAGATACGCAGTATTTT. Its translation: CATSSQGLSTDTQYF.

Turning to this clone: One end of the junction is discordant with germline, which a read error may explain. The chain carries TRBV27 and TRBJ1-6; D not resolved. This CDR3 spans 13 amino acids. Per the germline V gene, CDR1 is MNHEY and CDR2 is SMNVEV (reference sequence). Written as DNA, the CDR3 is TGTGCCAGCAGCTCCAACTATAATTCCCCCCTCCACTTT. This encodes CASSSNYNSPLHF.

This chain links TRBV11-2 with TRBJ2-1; 8 bases agree with TRBD1. CDR1 and CDR2 from the germline V gene are SGHAT and FQNNGV. The CDR3 loop spans 15 amino acids. With 5 bases clipped from V and 2 bases from J, the junction kept 5 bases outside the gene matches. The CDR3 sequence: CASSIGQGPYNEQFF. CDR3 in DNA: TGTGCCAGCAGCATTGGACAGGGACCCTACAATGAGCAGTTCTTC.

The genes are TRBV11-2 and TRBJ2-3; D possibly corresponds to TRBD2 (6 bases). CDR1 and CDR2 from the germline V gene are SGHAT and FQNNGV. The length of the CDR3 is 15 residues. The germline V and J ends were trimmed by 1 base and 2 bases, with 10 bases remaining between them. The CDR3 nucleotides read TGTGCCAGCAGCTTAGCGGCGGGAACCACAGATACGCAGTATTTT. It is translated as CASSLAAGTTDTQYF.

The genes are TRBV10-3 and TRBJ2-1; 8 nucleotides line up with TRBD2. Germline V lookup: CDR1 ENHRY, CDR2 SYGVKD. V shed 11 bases and J 5 bases; nucleotides not matched to a gene: 8. This CDR3 region has 13 residues. In DNA form, the CDR3 reads TGTGCCTCGGTAGCGGGGTCAAACAATGAGCAGTTCTTC. This translates into CASVAGSNNEQFF.

This chain uses TRBV19 with TRBJ1-6; no clear D. The CDR3 loop spans 16 amino acids. The germline CDR1 and CDR2 sequences are LNHDA and SQIVND (reference sequence). The V end lost 0 bases, the J end lost 0 bases, and 6 bases lay between the germline ends. Here the CDR3 DNA reads TGTGCCAGTAGTATAGACGGGAGCTCCTATAATTCACCCCTCCACTTT. Translating it yields CASSIDGSSYNSPLHF.

The genes are TRBV11-2 and TRBJ2-1, with D possibly being TRBD2 (6 bases). The CDR3 sequence is 19 residues long. Germline-derived CDR1 and CDR2 are SGHAT and FQNNGV. The V end was cut by 5 bases, the J end by 0 bases, with 23 bases between. DNA of the CDR3: TGTGCCAGCAGCCCCGACCGGGACTTTATTGACGGCTCCTACAATGAGCAGTTCTTC. This sequence encodes CASSPDRDFIDGSYNEQFF.

The chain couples TRBV6-5 to TRBJ1-2; tentatively, D is TRBD1 (5 bases). The CDR3 is 14 amino acids. V was trimmed by 5 bases and J by 2 bases, leaving 12 bases between them. Germline V lookup: CDR1 MNHEY, CDR2 SVGAGI. The chain's CDR3 is CASSHDRPNYGYTF. The CDR3 bases are TGTGCCAGCAGTCACGACAGACCCAACTATGGCTACACCTTC.

This clone turned up a few times. The same CDR3 can be traced to other DNA sequences in this sample. The chain is built from TRBV28 and TRBJ2-7, with TRBD1 as a possible D gene (6 bases). With 4 bases removed from V and 4 bases from J, the gap between germline ends came to 17 bases. CDR3 size: 15 residues. The V gene's germline CDR1 is MDHEN and CDR2 SYDVKM. In DNA form, the CDR3 reads TGTGCCAGCAGTTCCCGGACAGCCTTTCCTTACGAGCAGTACTTC. This sequence encodes CASSSRTAFPYEQYF.

Regarding this clone: This same CDR3 is encoded by further DNA sequences in the sample. This rearrangement joins TRBV5-6 to TRBJ2-2; D possibly corresponds to TRBD1 (5 bases). In germline, CDR1 is SGHDT, CDR2 YYEEEE. The CDR3 consists of 15 residues. V lost 0 bases and J lost 3, with 9 bases in between. As DNA, the CDR3 is TGTGCCAGCAGCTTGGTTCAGGGCGACACCGGGGAGCTGTTTTTT. Protein sequence: CASSLVQGDTGELFF.

V usage is TRBV4-2 and J usage is TRBJ1-3; 8 nucleotides agree with TRBD1. V was pared by 0 bases and J by 7 bases, with 26 bases of the junction left unmatched. The CDR3 totals 22 residues. The germline V gene encodes CDR1 LGHNA and CDR2 YNFKEQ. The CDR3 DNA sequence: TGTGCCAGCAGCCAAGATGGGACCTTCGGACAGGGTTACTCCCCTATTAGGAACACCATATATTTT. Residues: CASSQDGTFGQGYSPIRNTIYF.

This clone was counted a few times. The chain has TRBV2 and TRBJ2-5; TRBD2 is a possible D gene (6 bases). Germline V gene sequence: CDR1 SNHLY, CDR2 FYNNEI. Trimming cost V 6 bases and J 2 bases, with 16 bases left between them. The CDR3 is made up of 15 amino acids. The CDR3 sequence: CASRPEGRGQETQYF. The CDR3 coding sequence is TGTGCCAGCAGGCCGGAGGGGAGAGGGCAAGAGACCCAGTACTTC.

The gene calls are TRBV6-5 and TRBJ1-5; D not resolved. V was pared by 4 bases and J by 1 base, with 5 bases between. The CDR3 has 13 amino acids. Germline loops: CDR1 MNHEY, CDR2 SVGAGI. The CDR3, as DNA: TGTGCCAGCAGTTTGGGCAGCAATCAGCCCCAGCATTTT. It encodes CASSLGSNQPQHF.

This clone was detected only once. The rearrangement joins TRBV5-8 to TRBJ1-2, with D tentatively TRBD1 (5 bases). The CDR3 runs 16 residues. From germline, CDR1 is SGHTS and CDR2 YDEGEE. V was trimmed by 4 bases and J by 2 bases, leaving 18 bases between them. The CDR3 loop reads CASSPMDDSLNYGYTF. CDR3 DNA: TGTGCCAGCAGCCCGATGGACGACAGCCTAAACTATGGCTACACCTTC.